This T cell receptor (beta chain) comes out of a study of shared clonotypes between healthy human individuals. Study overall: For every donor, three CD4 naive, three CD4 memory, two CD8 naive and one CD8 memory plates were used.

Assay execution took place at the deep level. In the original workflow: There were no quality scores in the junction-only immunoSEQ sequences, so filtering differed. Assay: immunoSEQ multiplex PCR; the TCRdb copy retains only in-frame clones and omits some. Clone size and the V and J calls come from that table; the DNA yielded D and trimming. The table records about 1 million clones, about 77% of them present only once. CDR1 and CDR2 from the germline V gene are GTSNPN and SVGIG (reference sequence). This CDR3 region has 14 residues. V was pared by 0 bases and J by 5 bases, with 13 bases between. Notes on this clone: Its antigen is undetermined.

Whole-study findings and limits: In contrast to clonotypes shared by all four donors, non-shared clonotypes had lower generation probabilities.

This TCR came from a man aged 18 to 29 in good health. What was sequenced was memory CD4+ T cells sorted from blood. The subset is: CD45RA-negative fraction. The chain employs TRBV30 and TRBJ1-1; D possibly corresponds to TRBD1 (6 bases). CDR3 coding DNA: TGTGCCTGGAGTGTCTTGACGGGGGCGACTGAAGCTTTCTTT. Protein sequence: CAWSVLTGATEAFF.